This TCR beta chain stems from a study of siplizumab effects on memory and regulatory T cells. The CDR3 has 16 amino acids. V gave up 6 bases and J gave up 1 base; unmatched junction bases: 12. Germline V CDR1 and CDR2: SNHLY, FYNNEI. A remark on this clone: Its specificity is not known.

Findings and caveats of the study: There appeared to be greater diversity in naive T cells than in memory cells, and naive T cells seemed major contributors to the alloresponse.

Data came from immunoSEQ multiplex PCR; TCRdb stores just in-frame clones and leaves some out. The table records about 50,000 clones, about 88% of them present only once. This TCR was sampled from a human donor in good health. The material sequenced was naive CD8+ T cells sorted from blood. The gene calls are TRBV2 and TRBJ2-7; 7 bases are shared with TRBD1. The CDR3 spells CASSNRWDRLSYEQYF. CDR3 sequence (DNA): TGTGCCAGCAGCAACCGATGGGACAGACTTTCCTACGAGCAGTACTTC.